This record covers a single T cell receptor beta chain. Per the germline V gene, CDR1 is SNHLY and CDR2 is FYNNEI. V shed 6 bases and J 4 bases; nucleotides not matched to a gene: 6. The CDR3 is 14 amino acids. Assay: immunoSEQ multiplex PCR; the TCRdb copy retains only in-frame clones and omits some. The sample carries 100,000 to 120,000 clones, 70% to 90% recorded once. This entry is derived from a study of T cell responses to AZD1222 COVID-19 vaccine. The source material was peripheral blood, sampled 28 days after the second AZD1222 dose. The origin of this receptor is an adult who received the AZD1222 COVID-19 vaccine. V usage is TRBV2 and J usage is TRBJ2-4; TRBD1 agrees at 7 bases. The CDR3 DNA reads TGTGCCAGCAGGCGACAGGGTGCGAAAAACATTCAGTACTTC. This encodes CASRRQGAKNIQYF.